The rows below give T cell receptor beta chains drawn from one sample of a study of response to subunit inactivated influenza vaccine. TCRdb processed the RT-PCR reads anew with MiXCR; each CDR3 protein has one entry. The sample has fewer than 650,000 distinct CDR3 sequences; 13% are singletons. This specimen consisted of PBMCs from blood, obtained about 40 days after vaccination. The receptors come from a man in his fifties or sixties who received an inactivated influenza vaccine. CDR3s include the opening cysteine and the closing phenylalanine or tryptophan. Each record gives: CDR3 protein, V gene, J gene, clone size. Size is stated for part of the rows, as once, few or many counts, or as a class when the clone is expanded.

CDR3: CASSFGQSSGNTIYF
V: TRBV12-3/TRBV12-4
J: TRBJ1-3
size: -

CDR3: CASSPNPGGSLYGYTF
V: TRBV12-3/TRBV12-4
J: TRBJ1-2
size: -

CDR3: CASSPPNTQYF
V: TRBV7-9
J: TRBJ2-3
size: few

CDR3: CASSLASGNNQPQHF
V: TRBV7-2
J: TRBJ1-5
size: few

CDR3: CASSQRNRGNGYNEQFF
V: TRBV4-3
J: TRBJ2-1
size: -

CDR3: CSAESGSTDTQYF
V: TRBV20-1
J: TRBJ2-3
size: few

CDR3: CSVVPQETQYF
V: TRBV29-1
J: TRBJ2-5
size: many

CDR3: CSVRKGVSYEQYF
V: TRBV29-1
J: TRBJ2-7
size: -

CDR3: CASSLSRGRENQPQHF
V: TRBV7-9
J: TRBJ1-5
size: -

CDR3: CASSWGEQETQYF
V: TRBV27
J: TRBJ2-5
size: many

CDR3: CASSAGSTGVTDTQYF
V: TRBV5-1
J: TRBJ2-3
size: few

CDR3: CATFGGLRDTSPYEQYF
V: TRBV6-2/TRBV6-3
J: TRBJ2-7
size: few

CDR3: CASRAIGLGDTQYF
V: TRBV6-1
J: TRBJ2-3
size: few

CDR3: CASRKETDTQYF
V: TRBV27
J: TRBJ2-3
size: few

CDR3: CSAPREANTGELFF
V: TRBV20-1
J: TRBJ2-2
size: few

CDR3: CASSQSSGSSIQYF
V: TRBV14
J: TRBJ2-4
size: -

CDR3: CATSDGGTVEAFF
V: TRBV24-1
J: TRBJ1-1
size: -

CDR3: CASSLAWGRNTEAFF
V: TRBV7-2
J: TRBJ1-1
size: -

CDR3: CATSRARGAAFF
V: TRBV15
J: TRBJ1-1
size: -

CDR3: CASSFRAGPSYEQYF
V: TRBV7-8
J: TRBJ2-7
size: many

CDR3: CSATGQGGEKLFF
V: TRBV20-1
J: TRBJ1-4
size: -

CDR3: CASSPGGINYGYTF
V: TRBV5-6
J: TRBJ1-2
size: many

CDR3: CASRSTSGGNNEQFF
V: TRBV7-9
J: TRBJ2-1
size: -

CDR3: CASSLVSGPRHPPLHF
V: TRBV11-2
J: TRBJ1-6
size: many

CDR3: CASRTLAGGQETQYF
V: TRBV6-4
J: TRBJ2-5
size: few

CDR3: CASGPGHAPDTQYF
V: TRBV5-5
J: TRBJ2-3
size: -